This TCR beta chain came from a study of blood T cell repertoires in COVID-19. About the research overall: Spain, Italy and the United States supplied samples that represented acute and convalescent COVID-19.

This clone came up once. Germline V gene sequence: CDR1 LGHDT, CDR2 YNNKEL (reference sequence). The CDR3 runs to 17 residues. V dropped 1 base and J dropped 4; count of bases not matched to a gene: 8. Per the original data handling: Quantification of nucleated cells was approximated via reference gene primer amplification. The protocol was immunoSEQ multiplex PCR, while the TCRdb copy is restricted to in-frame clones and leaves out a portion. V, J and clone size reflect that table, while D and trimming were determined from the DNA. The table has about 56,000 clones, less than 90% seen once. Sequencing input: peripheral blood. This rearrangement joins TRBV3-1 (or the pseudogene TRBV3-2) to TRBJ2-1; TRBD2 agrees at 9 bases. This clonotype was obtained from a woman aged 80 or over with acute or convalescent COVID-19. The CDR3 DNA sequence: TGTGCCAGCAGCCAAGTTCCTAGCGGGGCCCGATACAATGAGCAGTTCTTC. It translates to CASSQVPSGARYNEQFF.